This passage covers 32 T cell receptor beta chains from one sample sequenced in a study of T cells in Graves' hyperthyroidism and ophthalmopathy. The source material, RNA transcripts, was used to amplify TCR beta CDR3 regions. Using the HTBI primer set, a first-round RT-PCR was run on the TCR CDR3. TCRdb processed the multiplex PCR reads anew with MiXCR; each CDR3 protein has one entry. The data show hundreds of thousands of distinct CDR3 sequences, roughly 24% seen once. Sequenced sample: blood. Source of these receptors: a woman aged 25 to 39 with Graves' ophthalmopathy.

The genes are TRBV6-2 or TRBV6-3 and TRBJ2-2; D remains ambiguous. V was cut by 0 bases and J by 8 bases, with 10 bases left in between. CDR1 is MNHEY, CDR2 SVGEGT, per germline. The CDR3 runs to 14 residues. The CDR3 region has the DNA TGTGCCAGCAGTTACTCTCTAATCCGGGGGGAGCTGTTTTTT. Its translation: CASSYSLIRGELFF.

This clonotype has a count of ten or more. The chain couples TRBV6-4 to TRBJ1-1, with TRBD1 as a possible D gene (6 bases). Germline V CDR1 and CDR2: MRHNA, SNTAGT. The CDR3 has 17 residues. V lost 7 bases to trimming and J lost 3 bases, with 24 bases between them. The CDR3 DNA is TGTGCCAGCAAAAGCCCGGGGTACAGGGTTATTTACACTGAAGCTTTCTTT. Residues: CASKSPGYRVIYTEAFF.

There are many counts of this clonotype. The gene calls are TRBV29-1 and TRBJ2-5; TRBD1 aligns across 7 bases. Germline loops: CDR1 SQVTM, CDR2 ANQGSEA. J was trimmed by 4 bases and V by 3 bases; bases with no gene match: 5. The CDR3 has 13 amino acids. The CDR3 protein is CSVDRGTRETQYF. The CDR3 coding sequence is TGCAGCGTTGACAGGGGGACCCGAGAGACCCAGTACTTC.

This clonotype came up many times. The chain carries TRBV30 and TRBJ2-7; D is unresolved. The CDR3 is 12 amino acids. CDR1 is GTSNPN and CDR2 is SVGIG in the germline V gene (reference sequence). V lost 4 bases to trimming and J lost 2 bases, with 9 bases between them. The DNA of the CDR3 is TGTGCCTGGAATAACGGACCCTACGAGCAGTACTTC. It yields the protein CAWNNGPYEQYF.

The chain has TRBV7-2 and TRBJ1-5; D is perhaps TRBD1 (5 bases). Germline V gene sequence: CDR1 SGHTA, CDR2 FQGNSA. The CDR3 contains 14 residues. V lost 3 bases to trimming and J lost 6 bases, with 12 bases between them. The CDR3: CASSFRRVGQPQHF. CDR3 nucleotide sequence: TGTGCCAGCAGCTTCCGCAGGGTGGGTCAGCCCCAGCATTTT.

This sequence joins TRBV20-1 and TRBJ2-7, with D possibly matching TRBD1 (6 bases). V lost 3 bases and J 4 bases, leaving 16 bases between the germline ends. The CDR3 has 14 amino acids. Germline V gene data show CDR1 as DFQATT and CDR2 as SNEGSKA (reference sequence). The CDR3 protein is CSASGQSVLYEQYF. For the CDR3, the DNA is TGCAGTGCTAGCGGACAGTCTGTCCTTTACGAGCAGTACTTC.

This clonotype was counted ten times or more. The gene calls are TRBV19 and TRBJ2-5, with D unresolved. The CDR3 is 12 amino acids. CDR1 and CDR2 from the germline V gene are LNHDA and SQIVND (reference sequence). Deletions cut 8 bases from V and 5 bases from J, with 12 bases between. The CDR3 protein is CASGDDRETQYF. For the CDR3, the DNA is TGTGCCAGTGGGGATGATAGGGAGACCCAGTACTTC.

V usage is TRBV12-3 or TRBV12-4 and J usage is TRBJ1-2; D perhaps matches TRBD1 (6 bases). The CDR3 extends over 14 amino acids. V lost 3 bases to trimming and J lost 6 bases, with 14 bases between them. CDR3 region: CASSFAGGPHGYTF. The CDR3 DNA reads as TGTGCCAGCAGTTTCGCGGGGGGGCCTCATGGCTACACCTTC.

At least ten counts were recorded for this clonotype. This CDR3 reads CASSDMRALTGELFF. CDR3 bases: TGTGCCAGCAGTGACATGAGGGCTCTCACCGGGGAGCTGTTTTTT. This chain connects TRBV6-1 to TRBJ2-2; tentative D call: TRBD2 (5 bases). This CDR3 is 15 amino acids long. Per germline, CDR1 MNHNS and CDR2 SASEGT. The ends were cut back, 3 bases at V and 4 bases at J, with 12 bases in the middle.

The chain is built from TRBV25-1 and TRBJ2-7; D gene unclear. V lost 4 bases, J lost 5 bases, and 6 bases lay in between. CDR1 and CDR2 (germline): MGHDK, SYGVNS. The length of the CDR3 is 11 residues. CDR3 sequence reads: CASSGRNEQYF. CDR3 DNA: TGTGCCAGCAGTGGAAGAAACGAGCAGTACTTC.

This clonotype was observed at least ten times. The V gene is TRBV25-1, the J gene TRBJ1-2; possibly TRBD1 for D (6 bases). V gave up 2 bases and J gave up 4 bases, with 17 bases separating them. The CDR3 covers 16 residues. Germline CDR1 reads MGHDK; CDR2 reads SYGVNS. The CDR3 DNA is TGTGCCAGCAGTGAAACTGGACAGCCCTCTCCCTATGGCTACACCTTC. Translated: CASSETGQPSPYGYTF.

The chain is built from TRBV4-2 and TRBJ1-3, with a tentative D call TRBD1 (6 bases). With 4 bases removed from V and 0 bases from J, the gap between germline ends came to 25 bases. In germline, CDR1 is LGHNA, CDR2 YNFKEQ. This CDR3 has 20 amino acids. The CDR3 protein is CASSRKWFPDRPSSGNTIYF. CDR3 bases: TGTGCCAGCAGCCGCAAGTGGTTTCCGGACAGACCGAGCTCTGGAAACACCATATATTTT.

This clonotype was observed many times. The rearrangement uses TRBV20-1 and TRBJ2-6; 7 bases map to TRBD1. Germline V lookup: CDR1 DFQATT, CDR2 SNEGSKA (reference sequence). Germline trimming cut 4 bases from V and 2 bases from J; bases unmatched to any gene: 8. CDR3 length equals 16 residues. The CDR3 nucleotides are TGCAGTGCTATTGGGGGAACAGGGGCTGGGGCCAACGTCCTGACTTTC. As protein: CSAIGGTGAGANVLTF.

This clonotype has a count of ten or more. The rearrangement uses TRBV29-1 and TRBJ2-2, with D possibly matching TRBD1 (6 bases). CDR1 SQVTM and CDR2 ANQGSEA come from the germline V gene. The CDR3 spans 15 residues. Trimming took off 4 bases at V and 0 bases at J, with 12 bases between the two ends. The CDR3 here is CSVAGAATNTGELFF. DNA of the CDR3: TGCAGCGTTGCAGGGGCTGCTACGAACACCGGGGAGCTGTTTTTT.

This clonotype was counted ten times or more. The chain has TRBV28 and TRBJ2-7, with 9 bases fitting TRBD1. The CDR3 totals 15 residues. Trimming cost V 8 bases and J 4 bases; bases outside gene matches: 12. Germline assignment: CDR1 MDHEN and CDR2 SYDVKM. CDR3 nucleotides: TGTGCCAGCCCACCCTCCGGGACAGGGACGTACGAGCAGTACTTC. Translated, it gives CASPPSGTGTYEQYF.

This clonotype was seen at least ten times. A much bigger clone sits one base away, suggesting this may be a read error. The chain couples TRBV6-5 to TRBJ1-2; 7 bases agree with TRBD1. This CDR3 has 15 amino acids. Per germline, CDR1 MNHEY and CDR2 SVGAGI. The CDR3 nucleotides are TGTGCCAGCAGTTACTCGCTACAGGGGTTGGGAGGCTACATCTTC. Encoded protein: CASSYSLQGLGGYIF.

The CDR3 sequence is CASNGYGTGPNTEAFF. DNA for the CDR3: TGTGCCAGTAATGGATACGGCACGGGGCCGAACACTGAAGCTTTCTTT. The V gene is TRBV19, the J gene TRBJ1-1; TRBD1 is a possible D gene (5 bases). V lost 7 bases to trimming and J lost 1 base, with 19 bases between them. The CDR3 has 16 residues. From germline, CDR1 is LNHDA and CDR2 SQIVND (reference sequence).

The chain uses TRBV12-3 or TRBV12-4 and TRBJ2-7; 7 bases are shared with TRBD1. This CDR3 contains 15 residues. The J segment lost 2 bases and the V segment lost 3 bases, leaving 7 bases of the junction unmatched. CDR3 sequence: CASSFEGAKPYEQYF. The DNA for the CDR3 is TGTGCCAGCAGTTTCGAGGGGGCTAAGCCCTACGAGCAGTACTTC.

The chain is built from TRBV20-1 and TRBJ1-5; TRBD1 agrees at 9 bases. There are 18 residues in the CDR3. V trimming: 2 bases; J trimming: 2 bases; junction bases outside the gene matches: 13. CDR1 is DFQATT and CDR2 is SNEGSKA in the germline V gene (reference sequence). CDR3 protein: CSARHPGTGWKGNQPQHF. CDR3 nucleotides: TGCAGTGCTAGACATCCCGGGACAGGGTGGAAAGGCAATCAGCCCCAGCATTTT.

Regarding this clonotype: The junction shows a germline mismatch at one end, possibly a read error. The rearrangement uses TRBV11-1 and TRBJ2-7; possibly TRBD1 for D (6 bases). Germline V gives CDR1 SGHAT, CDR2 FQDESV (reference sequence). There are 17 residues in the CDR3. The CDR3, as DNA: TGTGCCAGCAGCCTAGCCACCCCGGGACACTACACCTACGAGCAGTACTTC. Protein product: CASSLATPGHYTYEQYF.

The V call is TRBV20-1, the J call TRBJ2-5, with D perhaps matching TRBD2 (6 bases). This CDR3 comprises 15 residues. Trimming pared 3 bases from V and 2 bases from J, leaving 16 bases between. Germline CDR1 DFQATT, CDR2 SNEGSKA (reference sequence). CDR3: CSASDLAGLQETQYF. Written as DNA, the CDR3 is TGCAGTGCTAGTGACTTGGCGGGGCTACAAGAGACCCAGTACTTC.

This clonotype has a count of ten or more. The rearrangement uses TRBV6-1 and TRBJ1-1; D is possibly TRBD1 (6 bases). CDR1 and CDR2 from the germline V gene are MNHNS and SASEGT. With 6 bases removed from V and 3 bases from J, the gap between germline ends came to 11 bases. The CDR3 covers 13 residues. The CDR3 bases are TGTGCCAGCAGCCAGGGGATTCACACTGAAGCTTTCTTT. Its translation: CASSQGIHTEAFF.

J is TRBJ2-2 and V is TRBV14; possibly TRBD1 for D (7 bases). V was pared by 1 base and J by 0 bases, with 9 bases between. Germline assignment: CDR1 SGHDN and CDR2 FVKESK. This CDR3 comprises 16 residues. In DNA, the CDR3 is TGTGCCAGCAGCCAAGGCGGGACAGCGAACACCGGGGAGCTGTTTTTT. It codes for CASSQGGTANTGELFF.

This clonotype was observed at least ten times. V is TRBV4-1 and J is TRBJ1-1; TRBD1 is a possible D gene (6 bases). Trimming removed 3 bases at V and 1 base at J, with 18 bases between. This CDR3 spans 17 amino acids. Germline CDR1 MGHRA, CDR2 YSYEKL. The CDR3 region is CASSHATLGQQNTEAFF. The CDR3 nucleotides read TGCGCCAGCAGCCATGCGACCCTTGGACAGCAGAACACTGAAGCTTTCTTT.

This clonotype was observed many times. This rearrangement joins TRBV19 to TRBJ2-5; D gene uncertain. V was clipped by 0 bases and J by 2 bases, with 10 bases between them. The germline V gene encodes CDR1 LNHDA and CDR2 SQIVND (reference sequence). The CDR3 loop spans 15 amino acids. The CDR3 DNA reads TGTGCCAGTAGTATAGATCTGGGCCAGCAAGAGACCCAGTACTTC. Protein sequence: CASSIDLGQQETQYF.

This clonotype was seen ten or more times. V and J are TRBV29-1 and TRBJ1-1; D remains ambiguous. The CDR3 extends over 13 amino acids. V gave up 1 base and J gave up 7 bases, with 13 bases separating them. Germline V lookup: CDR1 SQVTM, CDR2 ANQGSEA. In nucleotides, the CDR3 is TGCAGCGTTGAAGCCCCACAGAAGATTGAAGCTTTCTTT. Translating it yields CSVEAPQKIEAFF. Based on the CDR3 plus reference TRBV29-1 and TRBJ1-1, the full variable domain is SAVISQKPSRDICQRGTSLTIQCQVDSQVTMMFWYRQQPGQSLTLIATANQGSEATYESGFVIDKFPISRPNLTFSTLTVSNMSPEDSSIYLCSVEAPQKIEAFFGQGTRLTVV.

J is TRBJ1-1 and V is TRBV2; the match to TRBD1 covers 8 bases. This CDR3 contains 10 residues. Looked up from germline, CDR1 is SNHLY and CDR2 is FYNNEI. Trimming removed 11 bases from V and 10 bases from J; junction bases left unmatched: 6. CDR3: CACTGTGAFF. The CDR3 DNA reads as TGTGCCTGCACGGGGACAGGAGCTTTCTTT.

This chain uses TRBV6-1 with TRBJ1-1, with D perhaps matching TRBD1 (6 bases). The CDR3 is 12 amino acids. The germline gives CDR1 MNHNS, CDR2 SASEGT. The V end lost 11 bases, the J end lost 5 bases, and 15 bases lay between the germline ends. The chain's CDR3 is CASQTGKTEAFF. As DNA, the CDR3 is TGTGCCTCCCAAACAGGGAAGACTGAAGCTTTCTTT.

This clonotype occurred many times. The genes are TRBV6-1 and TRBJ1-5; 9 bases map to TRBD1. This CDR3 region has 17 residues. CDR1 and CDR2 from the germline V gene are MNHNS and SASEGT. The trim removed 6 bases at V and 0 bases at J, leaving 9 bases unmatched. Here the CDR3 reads CASRRDRAPLSNQPQHF. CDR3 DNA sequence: TGTGCCAGCAGGAGGGACAGGGCCCCCCTTAGCAATCAGCCCCAGCATTTT.

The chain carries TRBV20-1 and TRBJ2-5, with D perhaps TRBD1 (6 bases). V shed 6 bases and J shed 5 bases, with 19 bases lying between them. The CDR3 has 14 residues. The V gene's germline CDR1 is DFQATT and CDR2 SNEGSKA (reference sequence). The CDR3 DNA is TGCAGTGCCGCAGAACAGGGATTTTGGGAGACCCAGTACTTC. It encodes CSAAEQGFWETQYF.

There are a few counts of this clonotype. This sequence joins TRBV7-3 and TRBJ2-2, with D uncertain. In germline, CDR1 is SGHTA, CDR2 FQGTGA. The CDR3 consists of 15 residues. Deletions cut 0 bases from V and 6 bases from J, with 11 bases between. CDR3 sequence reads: CASSLTVTNPGELFF. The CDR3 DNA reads TGTGCCAGCAGCTTAACAGTAACCAATCCCGGGGAGCTGTTTTTT.

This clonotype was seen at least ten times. The CDR3 nucleotides are TGTGCCAGCAGTCGGACAGTTGGAGGGACCCAGTACTTC. Its protein product is CASSRTVGGTQYF. The chain recombines TRBV14 with TRBJ2-5, with a weak D call TRBD1 (6 bases). V lost 6 bases to trimming and J lost 7 bases, with 15 bases between them. The CDR3 runs 13 residues. Germline V gene lookup returns CDR1 SGHDN and CDR2 FVKESK. Together with reference TRBV14 and TRBJ2-5, the CDR3 gives the full variable domain: EAGVTQFPSHSVIEKGQTVTLRCDPISGHDNLYWYRRVMGKEIKFLLHFVKESKQDESGMPNNRFLAERTGGTYSTLKVQPAELEDSGVYFCASSRTVGGTQYFGPGTRLLVL.